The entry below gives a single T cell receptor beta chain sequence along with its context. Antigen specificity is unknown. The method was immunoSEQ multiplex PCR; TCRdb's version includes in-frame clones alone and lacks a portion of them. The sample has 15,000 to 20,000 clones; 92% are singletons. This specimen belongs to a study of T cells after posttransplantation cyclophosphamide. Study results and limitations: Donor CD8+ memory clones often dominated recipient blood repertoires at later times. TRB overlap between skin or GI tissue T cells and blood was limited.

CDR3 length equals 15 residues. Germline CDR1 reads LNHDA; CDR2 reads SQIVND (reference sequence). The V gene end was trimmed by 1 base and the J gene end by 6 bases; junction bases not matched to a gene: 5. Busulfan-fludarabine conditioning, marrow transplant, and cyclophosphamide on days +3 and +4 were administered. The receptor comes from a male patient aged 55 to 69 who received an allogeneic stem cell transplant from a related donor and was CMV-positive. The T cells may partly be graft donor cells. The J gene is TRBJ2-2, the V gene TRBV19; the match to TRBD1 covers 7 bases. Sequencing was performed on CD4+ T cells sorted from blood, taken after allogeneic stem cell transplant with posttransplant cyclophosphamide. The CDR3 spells CASSIGPDRAGELFF. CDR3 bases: TGTGCCAGTAGTATAGGCCCCGACAGGGCCGGGGAGCTGTTTTTT.